The 13 T cell receptor beta chains listed next were all sequenced from one sample in a study of blood T cell repertoires in COVID-19. Profiled with immunoSEQ multiplex PCR; TCRdb holds only in-frame clones, not every one. This table holds about 270,000 clones, more than 80% found once. The specimen sequenced was PBMCs or T cells enriched from blood (not recorded which). The receptors were sampled from a woman between 25 and 40 years old with acute COVID-19.

This chain uses TRBV9 with TRBJ2-1, with 7 bases lining up with TRBD2. This CDR3 comprises 15 residues. Trimming took 4 bases from V and 12 from J; bases not matched to a gene: 16. Germline CDR1 is SGDLS and CDR2 is YYNGEE. The CDR3 DNA sequence: TGTGCCAGCAGCCCGAGGGGCCATACAGCGGGATTGCAGTTCTTC. This encodes CASSPRGHTAGLQFF.

The V gene is TRBV10-3, the J gene TRBJ2-7; 9 bases are a match to TRBD1. V shed 5 bases, J shed 4 bases, and the junction held 9 bases outside the gene matches. CDR1 is ENHRY, CDR2 SYGVKD, per germline. This CDR3 has 15 amino acids. The CDR3 DNA reads TGTGCCATCAGTTCCTCGGGACAGGGTTTTTACGAGCAGTACTTC. It translates to CAISSSGQGFYEQYF.

J is TRBJ2-5 and V is TRBV30, with D perhaps matching TRBD2 (6 bases). The V and J ends lost 5 bases and 0 bases respectively, with 7 bases between them. The CDR3 has 12 amino acids. Germline CDR1 GTSNPN, CDR2 SVGIG (reference sequence). CDR3 DNA: TGTGCCTGGCGGAGGGACCAAGAGACCCAGTACTTC. This encodes CAWRRDQETQYF.

V gene TRBV6-4 combines with J gene TRBJ1-5; tentatively, D is TRBD1 (5 bases). Trimming cost V 0 bases and J 5 bases, with 8 bases left between them. The CDR3 is made up of 14 amino acids. Germline V gives CDR1 MRHNA, CDR2 SNTAGT. In DNA, the CDR3 is TGTGCCAGCAGTGACTCTGTAGGGGATCAGCCCCAGCATTTT. The encoded protein is CASSDSVGDQPQHF.

The rearrangement links TRBV18 to TRBJ2-1; tentative D call: TRBD2 (6 bases). Germline V gene sequence: CDR1 KGHSH, CDR2 LQKENI. The V end was cut by 6 bases, the J end by 5 bases, with 11 bases between. This CDR3 spans 13 amino acids. The DNA of the CDR3 is TGTGCCAGCTCCGGAGGGCTTCACAATGAGCAGTTCTTC. It translates to CASSGGLHNEQFF.

V gene TRBV7-9 combines with J gene TRBJ1-6; D call uncertain. The CDR3 totals 16 residues. Trimming pared 7 bases from V and 0 bases from J, leaving 13 bases between. Germline V gene data show CDR1 as SEHNR and CDR2 as FQNEAQ (reference sequence). CDR3 in DNA: TGTGCCAGCACTTTGGACGGGAGCTCCTATAATTCACCCCTCCACTTT. It yields the protein CASTLDGSSYNSPLHF.

The chain recombines TRBV27 with TRBJ1-5; a possible D gene is TRBD1 (6 bases). The CDR3 consists of 15 residues. The V gene lost 2 bases and the J gene lost 4 bases, with 12 bases spanning the gap. From germline, CDR1 is MNHEY and CDR2 SMNVEV (reference sequence). The DNA of the CDR3 is TGTGCCAGCAGTTTAACAGGGAACCTGAATCAGCCCCAGCATTTT. It translates to CASSLTGNLNQPQHF.

The chain uses TRBV5-8 and TRBJ1-1; D may be TRBD1 (6 bases). Germline V gene sequence: CDR1 SGHTS, CDR2 YDEGEE. The V and J ends lost 4 bases and 1 base respectively, with 20 bases between them. The CDR3 runs to 17 residues. The CDR3 DNA sequence: TGTGCCAGCAGCCCCGAACCGGTAAGACAGGAGAACACTGAAGCTTTCTTT. This codes for CASSPEPVRQENTEAFF.

This sequence joins TRBV29-1 and TRBJ2-7; the match to TRBD1 covers 9 bases. After removal of 6 bases from V and 3 bases from J, the junction contained 6 bases not matched to a gene. Germline CDR1 is SQVTM and CDR2 is ANQGSEA. The CDR3 runs to 13 residues. CDR3 sequence: CSVTGTGSYEQYF. CDR3 in DNA: TGCAGCGTGACCGGGACAGGGAGCTACGAGCAGTACTTC.

This clone has only one observation. This chain joins TRBV2 and TRBJ2-2; TRBD1 agrees at 7 bases. Per the germline V gene, CDR1 is SNHLY and CDR2 is FYNNEI. CDR3 length: 16 residues. The trim removed 4 bases at V and 0 bases at J, leaving 5 bases unmatched. CDR3 DNA: TGTGCCAGCAGTGTGTTAGGGACAGCGAACACCGGGGAGCTGTTTTTT. This gives the protein CASSVLGTANTGELFF.

The chain employs TRBV28 and TRBJ1-4; 7 nucleotides align to TRBD1. The CDR3 has 16 amino acids. From germline, CDR1 is MDHEN and CDR2 SYDVKM. After removal of 3 bases from V and 4 bases from J, the junction contained 8 bases not matched to a gene. The CDR3 loop is CASSFQTGARNEKLFF. CDR3 bases: TGTGCCAGCAGTTTTCAAACAGGGGCTCGTAATGAAAAACTGTTTTTT.

This chain joins TRBV9 and TRBJ2-1; TRBD1 agrees at 11 bases. The germline V gene has CDR1 SGDLS and CDR2 YYNGEE. The CDR3 consists of 15 residues. The V gene end was trimmed by 4 bases and the J gene end by 4 bases; junction bases not matched to a gene: 4. DNA for the CDR3: TGTGCCAGCAGCCCTGGGACAGGGGGGTACAATGAGCAGTTCTTC. This sequence encodes CASSPGTGGYNEQFF. The full variable domain, its missing parts supplied by reference TRBV9 and TRBJ2-1, is DSGVTQTPKHLITATGQRVTLRCSPRSGDLSVYWYQQSLDQGLQFLIQYYNGEERAKGNILERFSAQQFPDLHSELNLSSLELGDSALYFCASSPGTGGYNEQFFGPGTRLTVL.

The J gene is TRBJ2-7, the V gene TRBV27, with D possibly TRBD1 on 6 matching bases. V dropped 0 bases and J dropped 6 bases, with 9 bases sitting between them. Germline V CDR1 and CDR2: MNHEY, SMNVEV (reference sequence). CDR3 size: 13 residues. The CDR3 protein is CASSLSRQAEQYF. Here the CDR3 DNA reads TGTGCCAGCAGTTTATCGCGACAGGCCGAGCAGTACTTC.